Listed below are T cell receptor beta chains from one sample, sequenced in a study of T-cell reconstitution after alpha-beta-depleted transplantation in children. TCRdb re-called the PCR reads with MiXCR, one entry per CDR3 protein. This table has 500,000 or so distinct CDR3 sequences, approximately 10% appearing once. Source: PBMCs, mostly from graft donor cells, taken 180 days after TCRalphabeta/CD19-depleted stem cell transplant. These receptors were collected from a female patient aged 2-15 years who had a stem cell transplant for aplastic anemia, so the T cells may come from the graft donor. Both conserved end residues are part of each CDR3. A D gene is named only where the DNA matches it firmly. Rows give clone size only sometimes, using once, few, many, or a class for an expanded clone.

V gene	J gene	clone size	D gene	CDR3 protein	CDR3 DNA
TRBV24-1	TRBJ2-5	-	-	CATGRTGGTQETQYF	TGTGCCACCGGCAGGACCGGTGGGACACAAGAGACCCAGTACTTC
TRBV18	TRBJ1-1	-	-	CASLALREPNTEAFF	TGTGCCAGCTTAGCCCTCAGGGAGCCAAACACTGAAGCTTTCTTT
TRBV10-3	TRBJ2-3	-	-	CAISAHVDTQYF	TGTGCCATCAGTGCCCACGTAGATACGCAGTATTTT
TRBV12-3/TRBV12-4	TRBJ2-1	-	-	CASTTPERAIHNEQFF	TGTGCCAGCACCACCCCGGAGCGGGCGATACACAATGAGCAGTTCTTC
TRBV7-9	TRBJ2-7	-	-	CASGTRWGRSSYEQYF	TGTGCCAGCGGAACCAGGTGGGGGCGGAGCTCCTACGAGCAGTACTTC
TRBV27	TRBJ2-5	few	TRBD1	CASRPGTALRETQYF	TGTGCCAGCAGACCCGGGACAGCCCTAAGAGAGACCCAGTACTTC
TRBV5-1	TRBJ1-5	many	TRBD1	CASSLGQGGNQPQHF	TGCGCCAGCAGCTTAGGACAGGGCGGCAATCAGCCCCAGCATTTT
TRBV15	TRBJ2-2	-	-	CATSRGQDGRLPRTGELFF	TGTGCCACCAGCAGAGGACAGGACGGACGACTCCCGCGTACCGGGGAGCTGTTTTTT
TRBV12-5	TRBJ2-2	many	-	CASGLVPTGTNTGELFF	TGTGCTAGTGGTTTGGTACCCACCGGAACGAACACCGGGGAGCTGTTTTTT
TRBV12-3/TRBV12-4	TRBJ2-4	few	-	CASSTPSGAKNIQYF	TGTGCCAGCAGCACGCCTTCAGGGGCCAAAAACATTCAGTACTTC
TRBV12-3/TRBV12-4	TRBJ2-2	few	TRBD2	CASSLIPGPAGEDTGELFF	TGTGCCAGCAGTCTCATCCCGGGTCCAGCGGGAGAAGACACCGGGGAGCTGTTTTTT
TRBV20-1	TRBJ1-4	-	-	CSASGGDEKLFF	TGCAGTGCTAGTGGCGGGGATGAAAAACTGTTTTTT
TRBV7-7	TRBJ2-1	-	TRBD1	CASSLGRDRSSYNEQFF	TGTGCCAGCAGCTTAGGCCGGGACAGGAGCTCCTACAATGAGCAGTTCTTC